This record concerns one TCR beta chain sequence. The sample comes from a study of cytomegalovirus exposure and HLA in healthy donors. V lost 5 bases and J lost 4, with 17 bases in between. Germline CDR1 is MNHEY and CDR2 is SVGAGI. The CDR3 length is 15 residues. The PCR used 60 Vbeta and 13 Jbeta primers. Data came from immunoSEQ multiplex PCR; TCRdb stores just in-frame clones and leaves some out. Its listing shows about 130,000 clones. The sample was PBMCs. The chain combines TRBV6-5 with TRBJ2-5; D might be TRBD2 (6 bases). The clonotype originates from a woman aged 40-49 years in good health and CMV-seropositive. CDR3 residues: CASSGTGGNRETQYF. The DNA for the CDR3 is TGTGCCAGCAGTGGGACTGGCGGGAATAGAGAGACCCAGTACTTC.